One and the same sample provided the 29 T cell receptor beta chains below, sequenced in a study of shared T cell receptors in the human thymus (dated by TCRdb to the early 2020s). The method was the immunoSEQ multiplex PCR assay. TCRdb took this table from immuneACCESS and kept in-frame rearrangements with V and J called. Such tables lack part of the clones; where checked against another copy, unresolved V genes explain under half of the gap, and the rest is unexplained. In this sample the table shows about 610,000 clones, around 89% of which occur a single time. About 0.01% of the sample is taken by the ten largest. The data also belong to a second study, concerning human thymus T cells.

The sequenced sample consisted of thymocytes. The receptors were sampled from a boy under two years old with a congenital heart defect. Donor details come from another sample of the same person, matched by shared clones.

The chain links TRBV14 to TRBJ1-2; D is perhaps TRBD1 (5 bases). CDR1 and CDR2 (germline): SGHDN, FVKESK. The ends were cut back, 0 bases at V and 0 bases at J, with 14 bases in the middle. The CDR3 has 17 amino acids. CDR3 residues: CASSQDCTGPANYGYTF. The CDR3 nucleotides read TGTGCCAGCAGCCAAGACTGTACAGGACCCGCTAACTATGGCTACACCTTC.

CDR3: CAISAPNTGYEDQPQHF. CDR3 DNA: TGTGCCATCAGTGCCCCAAATACAGGGTACGAGGATCAGCCCCAGCATTTT. J is TRBJ1-5 and V is TRBV10-3; D perhaps matches TRBD1 (6 bases). The CDR3 extends over 17 amino acids. Per germline, CDR1 ENHRY and CDR2 SYGVKD. V lost 4 bases and J lost 5, with 21 bases in between.

This clone appeared a single time. The V call is TRBV27, the J call TRBJ2-7; a possible D gene is TRBD1 (6 bases). The germline CDR1 and CDR2 sequences are MNHEY and SMNVEV (reference sequence). CDR3 length equals 15 residues. Trimming pared 5 bases from V and 2 bases from J, leaving 16 bases between. The CDR3 DNA follows: TGTGCCAGCAGTGTAAGACGGGACACCCCCTACGAGCAGTACTTC. Amino acids: CASSVRRDTPYEQYF.

J is TRBJ1-2 and V is TRBV19, with D possibly being TRBD1 (6 bases). Trimming removed 7 bases from V and 4 bases from J, with 10 bases in between. Germline V gives CDR1 LNHDA, CDR2 SQIVND (reference sequence). This CDR3 spans 12 amino acids. CDR3 sequence reads: CASKVQGYGYTF. Written as DNA, the CDR3 is TGTGCCAGTAAAGTACAGGGCTATGGCTACACCTTC.

The rearrangement uses TRBV6-1 and TRBJ2-7; no reliable D call. V was shortened by 0 bases and J by 3 bases, with 3 bases between the two germline ends. The length of the CDR3 is 12 residues. From germline, CDR1 is MNHNS and CDR2 SASEGT. CDR3 residues: CASSEAGYEQYF. The CDR3 coding sequence is TGTGCCAGCAGTGAAGCCGGCTACGAGCAGTACTTC.

This chain connects TRBV7-9 to TRBJ2-5; 12 bases align to TRBD2. Germline CDR1 and CDR2: SEHNR and FQNEAQ (reference sequence). The trim removed 3 bases at V and 5 bases at J, leaving 7 bases unmatched. This CDR3 has 16 residues. The CDR3 loop reads CASSFPTSGRRETQYF. The CDR3 DNA reads TGTGCCAGCAGCTTCCCCACTAGCGGGAGGCGGGAGACCCAGTACTTC. The full variable domain, its missing parts supplied by reference TRBV7-9 and TRBJ2-5, is DTGVSQNPRHKITKRGQNVTFRCDPISEHNRLYWYRQTLGQGPEFLTYFQNEAQLEKSRLLSDRFSAERPKGSFSTLEIQRTEQGDSAMYLCASSFPTSGRRETQYFGPGTRLLVL.

This clone showed up just once. V gene TRBV15 combines with J gene TRBJ1-5; 9 bases map to TRBD1. Germline values: CDR1 LNHNV, CDR2 YYDKDF (reference sequence). Trimming at V came to 5 bases and at J to 12 bases, leaving 17 bases not matched to a gene. This CDR3 region has 16 residues. The CDR3 nucleotides read TGTGCCACCAGCCTGGGGGGCGGGGACAGGGTCCGTTTCCAGCATTTT. This translates into CATSLGGGDRVRFQHF.

The J gene is TRBJ2-5, the V gene TRBV2; D may be TRBD2 (6 bases). Germline V gene data show CDR1 as SNHLY and CDR2 as FYNNEI. Trimming removed 6 bases at V and 5 bases at J, with 10 bases between. The CDR3 runs to 12 residues. CDR3 DNA sequence: TGTGCCAGCAGCGGGAGTATGGAGACCCAGTACTTC. Translated: CASSGSMETQYF.

The gene calls are TRBV6-1 and TRBJ2-1; the match to TRBD2 covers 7 bases. J was trimmed by 7 bases and V by 8 bases; bases with no gene match: 8. The CDR3 has 13 amino acids. Germline V gene sequence: CDR1 MNHNS, CDR2 SASEGT. The CDR3 DNA sequence: TGTGCCAGCGGGGGGGAGCCCAGGAATGAGCAGTTCTTC. Amino acids: CASGGEPRNEQFF.

The chain uses TRBV7-4 and TRBJ1-1; TRBD1 is a possible D gene (5 bases). The CDR3 is made up of 19 amino acids. In germline, CDR1 is SGHVT, CDR2 SQSDAQ. The V gene lost 2 bases and the J gene lost 1 base, with 23 bases spanning the gap. The CDR3 DNA reads TGTGCCAGCAGCTTACCCCTCCGGCCGGGACTGGAACCGAACACTGAAGCTTTCTTT. Its translation: CASSLPLRPGLEPNTEAFF.

This chain joins TRBV25-1 and TRBJ1-1; TRBD1 matches at 7 bases. Trimming cost V 0 bases and J 4 bases; bases outside gene matches: 5. Germline-derived CDR1 and CDR2 are MGHDK and SYGVNS. The CDR3 is made up of 15 amino acids. Written as DNA, the CDR3 is TGTGCCAGCAGTGAATATAACAGGGGTTTCACTGAAGCTTTCTTT. Its translation is CASSEYNRGFTEAFF.

This sequence joins TRBV7-6 and TRBJ2-7; TRBD2 agrees at 13 bases. V lost 1 base and J lost 0; bases outside the gene matches: 9. In germline, CDR1 is SGHVS, CDR2 FNYEAQ. This CDR3 comprises 19 residues. For the CDR3, the DNA is TGTGCCAGCAGCTTAGGACGGACTAGCGGGAGTGGGAGCTCCTACGAGCAGTACTTC. Translating gives CASSLGRTSGSGSSYEQYF.

The chain uses TRBV30 and TRBJ2-7; D is possibly TRBD2 (6 bases). In germline, CDR1 is GTSNPN, CDR2 SVGIG (reference sequence). The CDR3 contains 13 residues. The V end was cut by 1 base, the J end by 6 bases, with 13 bases between. CDR3 in amino acids: CAWSGGRESEQYF. The CDR3 nucleotides read TGTGCCTGGAGTGGGGGCCGGGAGTCCGAGCAGTACTTC.

The chain uses TRBV28 and TRBJ1-1; possible D gene TRBD1, 5 bases. Between the trimmed V and J ends, which lost 1 base and 4 bases, there was a span of 7 bases. The CDR3 has 13 residues. Germline V gene lookup returns CDR1 MDHEN and CDR2 SYDVKM. In nucleotides, the CDR3 is TGTGCCAGCAGTTTATCAGGGTCCACTGAAGCTTTCTTT. Amino acid sequence: CASSLSGSTEAFF.

The chain combines TRBV27 with TRBJ2-1, with 7 bases aligning to TRBD1. From germline, CDR1 is MNHEY and CDR2 SMNVEV (reference sequence). V shed 6 bases, J shed 3 bases, and the junction held 8 bases outside the gene matches. The CDR3 contains 15 residues. Here the CDR3 DNA reads TGTGCCAGCAGCGTAACAGGGGCCCGCTACAATGAGCAGTTCTTC. Translation gives CASSVTGARYNEQFF.

V and J are TRBV11-2 and TRBJ2-7; 9 bases agree with TRBD2. Germline loops: CDR1 SGHAT, CDR2 FQNNGV. CDR3 length: 16 residues. Trimming cost V 3 bases and J 4 bases; bases outside gene matches: 10. The CDR3 bases are TGTGCCAGCAGCTTGAGGACTAGCGCCTCGGGGTACGAGCAGTACTTC. It specifies CASSLRTSASGYEQYF. Filled out from reference TRBV11-2 and TRBJ2-7, the complete variable domain reads EAGVAQSPRYKIIEKRQSVAFWCNPISGHATLYWYQQILGQGPKLLIQFQNNGVVDDSQLPKDRFSAERLKGVDSTLKIQPAKLEDSAVYLCASSLRTSASGYEQYFGPGTRLTVT.

This sequence joins TRBV7-9 and TRBJ2-3; TRBD2 matches 10 bases. The CDR3 spans 19 residues. CDR1 is SEHNR, CDR2 FQNEAQ, per germline (reference sequence). After removal of 11 bases from V and 0 bases from J, the junction contained 20 bases not matched to a gene. The CDR3 DNA reads TGTGCCCCAAAAGGACTAGCGGAGGAGAGGGGCGATAGCACAGATACGCAGTATTTT. It codes for CAPKGLAEERGDSTDTQYF.

This clone was observed once. This sequence joins TRBV7-8 and TRBJ2-1, with a possible D match to TRBD2 (6 bases). The CDR3 runs 16 residues. The ends were cut back, 1 base at V and 1 base at J, with 11 bases in the middle. Germline lookup yields CDR1 SGHVS and CDR2 FQNEAQ. The CDR3 DNA sequence: TGTGCCAGCAGCTTAGAGAGTAGCGGTTCCTACAATGAGCAGTTCTTC. Protein product: CASSLESSGSYNEQFF.

This chain joins TRBV28 and TRBJ1-5; tentatively, D is TRBD1 (6 bases). Looked up from germline, CDR1 is MDHEN and CDR2 is SYDVKM. The CDR3 runs to 15 residues. Trimming took 10 bases from V and 10 from J, leaving 26 bases between them. CDR3 region: CATTSPGVQSGPQHF. The DNA of the CDR3 is TGTGCCACCACTTCACCAGGGGTACAATCAGGACCCCAGCATTTT. The full variable domain, completed using reference TRBV28 and TRBJ1-5, is DVKVTQSSRYLVKRTGEKVFLECVQDMDHENMFWYRQDPGLGLRLIYFSYDVKMKEKGDIPEGYSVSREKKERFSLILESASTNQTSMYLCATTSPGVQSGPQHFGDGTRLSIL.

This chain connects TRBV5-1 to TRBJ1-1, with D uncertain. The CDR3 is 17 residues long. V was pared by 0 bases and J by 2 bases, with 17 bases between. Looked up from germline, CDR1 is SGHRS and CDR2 is YFSETQ. The CDR3 DNA is TGCGCCAGCAGCTTGGATAGCCAGGACTTTTCCAACACTGAAGCTTTCTTT. Translating gives CASSLDSQDFSNTEAFF.

V gene TRBV21-1 combines with J gene TRBJ1-2; the table names TRBD1, a call not compared with the DNA. TRBV21-1 is classified as a pseudogene. CDR3 length equals 14 residues. The CDR3 nucleotides read TGTGCCAGCAGCAAAGAGGGGGAAAGTTATGGCTACACCTTC. Its protein product is CASSKEGESYGYTF.

For this clone: Germline is not matched at one junction end, which may reflect a read error. The CDR3 spells CASRGKPGPQRRVF. DNA for the CDR3: TGTGCCAGCAGGGGGAAACCGGGCCCCCAGAGGAGGGTCTTC. The chain is built from TRBV27 and TRBJ2-1; D perhaps matches TRBD2 (6 bases). This CDR3 spans 14 amino acids. The germline V gene has CDR1 MNHEY and CDR2 SMNVEV (reference sequence).

The chain joins TRBV7-2 to TRBJ1-2, with D hard to call. CDR3 size: 13 residues. From germline, CDR1 is SGHTA and CDR2 FQGNSA. V was shortened by 8 bases and J by 4 bases, with 14 bases between the two germline ends. In nucleotides, the CDR3 is TGTGCCAGCGGCCGGGATAGAGGCTATGGCTACACCTTC. It codes for CASGRDRGYGYTF.

DNA for the CDR3: TGTGCCAGCAGTGGAGCGGGAGGGGACGAGCAGTACTTC. As protein: CASSGAGGDEQYF. This sequence joins TRBV25-1 and TRBJ2-7, with 10 bases that match TRBD2. V lost 4 bases, J lost 5 bases, and 2 bases stayed unmatched. Per germline, CDR1 MGHDK and CDR2 SYGVNS. The CDR3 extends over 13 amino acids.

The rearrangement joins TRBV2 to TRBJ2-5; no firm D call. The germline CDR1 and CDR2 sequences are SNHLY and FYNNEI. This CDR3 has 12 residues. V lost 3 bases to trimming and J lost 2 bases, with 4 bases between them. Here the CDR3 reads CASSDYQETQYF. CDR3 DNA: TGTGCCAGCAGTGACTATCAAGAGACCCAGTACTTC.

This chain uses TRBV20-1 with TRBJ2-2; D call uncertain. CDR1 DFQATT and CDR2 SNEGSKA come from the germline V gene (reference sequence). Trimming stripped 6 bases from V and 8 bases from J, with 10 bases between. The CDR3 sequence is 11 residues long. CDR3 DNA sequence: TGCAGTGCCAGCTCCGGGGGGGAGCTGTTTTTT. It encodes CSASSGGELFF.

Written as DNA, the CDR3 is TGCAGCGTTGGAAGGAACAGGGTGGCGGAGCAGTACTTC. Protein product: CSVGRNRVAEQYF. The chain recombines TRBV29-1 with TRBJ2-7, with D perhaps TRBD1 (6 bases). The CDR3 has 13 amino acids. Per germline, CDR1 SQVTM and CDR2 ANQGSEA. V lost 4 bases to trimming and J lost 7 bases, with 17 bases between them.

This chain links TRBV28 with TRBJ2-7; tentative D call: TRBD2 (6 bases). Trimming took 4 bases from V and 0 from J, leaving 10 bases between them. The germline CDR1 and CDR2 sequences are MDHEN and SYDVKM. The CDR3 sequence is 14 residues long. For the CDR3, the DNA is TGTGCCAGCAGTTCCAGGGACTTCTCCTACGAGCAGTACTTC. Amino acids: CASSSRDFSYEQYF.

V gene TRBV6-5 combines with J gene TRBJ2-1, with a possible D match to TRBD1 (6 bases). The CDR3 is made up of 14 amino acids. The V gene's germline CDR1 is MNHEY and CDR2 SVGAGI. Trimming stripped 7 bases from V and 3 bases from J, with 13 bases between. This chain's CDR3 is CASTPAGVYNEQFF. In DNA form, the CDR3 reads TGTGCCAGCACCCCGGCAGGGGTCTACAATGAGCAGTTCTTC.